This T cell receptor beta chain was captured by sequencing in a study of identical twins. The J segment lost 2 bases and the V segment lost 7 bases, leaving 5 bases of the junction unmatched. Per germline, CDR1 MNHNS and CDR2 SASEGT. The length of the CDR3 is 14 residues. TCRdb ran MiXCR on the 5' RACE reads and lists one entry per CDR3 protein. The sample contains around 240,000 distinct CDR3 sequences, approximately 7% of which appear only once. Another study also made use of these data, one on yellow fever vaccine responses in identical twins.

The sequence derives from a woman younger than 30 in good health. The V gene is TRBV6-1, the J gene TRBJ1-3; 7 nucleotides align to TRBD1. Sequenced input: memory (CD45RO+) T cells sorted from blood. The DNA for the CDR3 is TGTGCCAGCACCAGGGGGTTGGCTGGAAACACCATATATTTT. Protein sequence: CASTRGLAGNTIYF.